This T cell receptor (beta chain) was identified in a study of blood T cell repertoires in COVID-19. Whole-study context: The United States, Italy and Spain supplied acute and convalescent COVID-19 samples. The cDNA or gDNA used as material had been derived from T cells, B-cell-depleted T cells, or PBMCs.

How the authors handled the data: Nucleated cell counts were estimated from reference gene primer amplification. Method: immunoSEQ multiplex PCR; TCRdb's copy keeps in-frame clones and lacks some. V, J and clone size derive from that table, while D and trimming were established from the DNA sequence. The table has around 700,000 clones, about 87% seen once. Trimming shortened V by 5 bases and J by 6 bases, and 13 bases separated the two germline ends. The CDR3 consists of 14 residues. CDR1 SGHTA and CDR2 FQGNSA come from the germline V gene. This chain links TRBV7-2 with TRBJ1-4; D is perhaps TRBD1 (6 bases). The specimen sequenced was peripheral blood. This TCR came from a woman aged 18-29 years with acute or convalescent COVID-19. In nucleotides, the CDR3 is TGTGCCAGCAGCAAGGGGACATCTTATGAAAAACTGTTTTTT. Amino acid sequence: CASSKGTSYEKLFF.